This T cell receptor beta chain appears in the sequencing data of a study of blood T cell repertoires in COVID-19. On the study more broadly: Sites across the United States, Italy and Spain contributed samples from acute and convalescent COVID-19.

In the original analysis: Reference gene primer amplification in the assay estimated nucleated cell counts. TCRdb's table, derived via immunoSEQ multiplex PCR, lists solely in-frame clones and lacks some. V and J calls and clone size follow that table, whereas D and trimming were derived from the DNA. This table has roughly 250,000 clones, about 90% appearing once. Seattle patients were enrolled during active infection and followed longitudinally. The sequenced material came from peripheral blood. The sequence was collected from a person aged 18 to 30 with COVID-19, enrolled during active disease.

This CDR3 is CASSLGDTKSSSYNSPLHF. The DNA of the CDR3 is TGTGCCAGCAGCCTCGGGGACACAAAATCAAGCTCCTATAATTCACCCCTCCACTTT. This chain connects TRBV9 to TRBJ1-6, with a possible D match to TRBD1 (6 bases). Trimming took 4 bases from V and 0 from J, leaving 20 bases between them. The CDR3 is 19 amino acids. CDR1 SGDLS and CDR2 YYNGEE come from the germline V gene.